The clone carrying this TCR beta chain turned up a few times. Antigen specificity is unknown. TCR beta CDR3 region amplification was performed from RNA transcripts. RT-PCR in the first round (using the HTBI primer set) targeted the TCR CDR3. TCRdb re-analysed the multiplex PCR reads in MiXCR, keeping a single row per CDR3 protein. There are about 840,000 distinct CDR3 sequences in the sample; over 35% occur only once, and roughly 8.3% lies in the top ten. This entry belongs to a study of T cells in Graves' hyperthyroidism and ophthalmopathy. Regarding the study as a whole: Ophthalmopathy was predicted by the model a median of approximately 6 months ahead of onset.

Trimming removed 1 base from V and 4 bases from J; junction bases left unmatched: 3. Germline assignment: CDR1 SGHAT and CDR2 FQNNGV. This CDR3 spans 14 amino acids. Exclusion criteria comprised uncontrolled infection, other autoimmune disease, pregnancy or lactation. Specimen: blood. The TCR sequence derives from a man aged 18 to 29 with Graves' hyperthyroidism. The chain recombines TRBV11-2 with TRBJ1-2; 7 bases fit TRBD1. In DNA form, the CDR3 reads TGTGCCAGCAGCTTAGCGACAGGGTTCTATGGCTACACCTTC. This translates into CASSLATGFYGYTF.